The 12 T cell receptor beta chains presented below share a single source sample, sequenced in a study of OX40 agonist ivuxolimab in advanced cancers. The method was immunoSEQ multiplex PCR; TCRdb's version includes in-frame clones alone and lacks a portion of them. The data hold over 150,000 clones, with 94% observed a single time. The source material was CD4+ or CD8+ T cells sorted from blood, sampled in a trial of the OX40 agonist ivuxolimab. The receptors derive from an adult with an advanced solid tumor such as melanoma, head and neck, liver or kidney cancer.

V and J are TRBV27 and TRBJ2-3; 14 positions match TRBD2. This CDR3 has 18 residues. J gave up 0 bases and V 5 bases, and 7 bases lay outside the gene matches. Per germline, CDR1 MNHEY and CDR2 SMNVEV (reference sequence). The CDR3 DNA reads TGTGCCAGCAGTCGACTAGCGGGGGGGATAACTAGCACAGATACGCAGTATTTT. Translating gives CASSRLAGGITSTDTQYF.

The chain has TRBV28 and TRBJ1-5; 9 nucleotides line up with TRBD1. Trimming removed 5 bases from V and 7 bases from J; junction bases left unmatched: 3. The length of the CDR3 is 13 residues. Germline V gives CDR1 MDHEN, CDR2 SYDVKM. The CDR3 sequence is CASSPGQGQPQHF. The CDR3 DNA is TGTGCCAGCAGTCCCGGACAGGGGCAGCCCCAGCATTTT.

CDR3 coding DNA: TGTGCTAGTGGCCTGGAAGGGGGCGTGGGCTACACCTTC. Translated: CASGLEGGVGYTF. The chain has TRBV12-5 and TRBJ1-2, with 7 bases fitting TRBD1. Germline CDR1 is LGHNT and CDR2 is FRNRAP. With V trimmed by 6 bases and J by 8 bases, 9 bases remained unmatched. This CDR3 is built from 13 residues.

V gene TRBV10-3 combines with J gene TRBJ1-2; 7 bases match TRBD1. CDR3 length equals 14 residues. CDR1 and CDR2 from the germline V gene are ENHRY and SYGVKD. The V gene end was trimmed by 2 bases and the J gene end by 3 bases; junction bases not matched to a gene: 3. CDR3 nucleotides: TGTGCCATCAGTGAGGAGGGGACAGACTATGGCTACACCTTC. Translation gives CAISEEGTDYGYTF.

This clone was seen a handful of times. The genes are TRBV7-9 and TRBJ1-2; D is undetermined. The CDR3 consists of 13 residues. Trimming shortened V by 5 bases and J by 5 bases, and 12 bases separated the two germline ends. Germline assignment: CDR1 SEHNR and CDR2 FQNEAQ (reference sequence). The CDR3 coding sequence is TGTGCCAGCAGCCAAGGACCCTCTTATGGCTACACCTTC. It yields the protein CASSQGPSYGYTF.

In this sample, this clone turned up once. This rearrangement joins TRBV6-5 to TRBJ1-5; TRBD1 might be the D (6 bases). In germline, CDR1 is MNHEY, CDR2 SVGAGI. V lost 0 bases and J 2 bases, leaving 8 bases between the germline ends. This CDR3 contains 15 residues. CDR3 amino acids: CASSYSHRGNQPQHF. In nucleotides, the CDR3 is TGTGCCAGCAGTTACTCCCACAGGGGCAATCAGCCCCAGCATTTT.

This clone was found once. The chain uses TRBV14 and TRBJ1-1, with D possibly matching TRBD1 (5 bases). This CDR3 comprises 17 residues. From germline, CDR1 is SGHDN and CDR2 FVKESK. V was shortened by 0 bases and J by 0 bases, with 14 bases between the two germline ends. In DNA form, the CDR3 reads TGTGCCAGCAGCCAAGATAGGCAGGGTTTTATGAACACTGAAGCTTTCTTT. Translated: CASSQDRQGFMNTEAFF. Full variable domain (remainder filled in from reference TRBV14 and TRBJ1-1): EAGVTQFPSHSVIEKGQTVTLRCDPISGHDNLYWYRRVMGKEIKFLLHFVKESKQDESGMPNNRFLAERTGGTYSTLKVQPAELEDSGVYFCASSQDRQGFMNTEAFFGQGTRLTVV.

This clone was seen more than once but under ten times. The chain links TRBV13 to TRBJ1-1; 10 nucleotides agree with TRBD1. With 6 bases clipped from V and 5 bases from J, the junction kept 6 bases outside the gene matches. Germline V CDR1 and CDR2: PRHDT, FYEKMQ (reference sequence). This CDR3 is built from 14 residues. The CDR3 is CASRRTGGRTEAFF. The DNA of the CDR3 is TGTGCCAGCAGAAGGACAGGGGGAAGGACTGAAGCTTTCTTT.

This chain links TRBV6-5 with TRBJ1-1; D call uncertain. This CDR3 has 14 amino acids. V was pared by 6 bases and J by 4 bases, with 15 bases between. The germline CDR1 and CDR2 sequences are MNHEY and SVGAGI. CDR3 sequence: CASRSSRPGTEAFF. Written as DNA, the CDR3 is TGTGCCAGCAGATCCTCGCGACCAGGCACTGAAGCTTTCTTT.

This sequence joins TRBV10-3 and TRBJ2-7; TRBD1 agrees at 8 bases. The V gene end was trimmed by 0 bases and the J gene end by 3 bases; junction bases not matched to a gene: 1. The CDR3 length is 14 residues. Germline assignment: CDR1 ENHRY and CDR2 SYGVKD. The CDR3 DNA sequence: TGTGCCATCAGTGAGTCAACAGGGGGCTACGAGCAGTACTTC. Amino acids: CAISESTGGYEQYF.

The V call is TRBV5-1, the J call TRBJ1-1, with a possible D match to TRBD1 (6 bases). The CDR3 is made up of 14 amino acids. The ends were cut back, 4 bases at V and 1 base at J, with 11 bases in the middle. From germline, CDR1 is SGHRS and CDR2 YFSETQ. In DNA form, the CDR3 reads TGCGCCAGCAGCGGGGGACATGCGAACACTGAAGCTTTCTTT. Translation gives CASSGGHANTEAFF.

This chain uses TRBV5-5 with TRBJ2-5; D not certain. This CDR3 has 16 amino acids. Germline V gene sequence: CDR1 SGHKS, CDR2 YYEKEE (reference sequence). Trimming left V 1 base short and J 0 bases short, with 13 bases between. The CDR3 sequence is CASSLRAVMYQETQYF. The CDR3 bases are TGTGCCAGCAGCTTGAGGGCAGTGATGTACCAAGAGACCCAGTACTTC. Filled out from reference TRBV5-5 and TRBJ2-5, the complete variable domain reads DAGVTQSPTHLIKTRGQQVTLRCSPISGHKSVSWYQQVLGQGPQFIFQYYEKEERGRGNFPDRFSARQFPNYSSELNVNALLLGDSALYLCASSLRAVMYQETQYFGPGTRLLVL.